The 16 T cell receptor beta chains below all came from one sample that was sequenced in a study of graft-versus-host responses after intestinal transplantation. Investigators plated around 200,000 CFSE-labeled responder cells together with around 200,000 irradiated stimulator cells labeled with violet dye. TCRdb keeps only in-frame clones here, not all; method: immunoSEQ multiplex PCR. The sample has more than 10,000 clones, under 40% seen once. The sequences come from alloreactive CD8+ T cells from a mixed lymphocyte reaction culture, collected before intestinal transplant. Subset of the sample: CFSE-low proliferating T cells sorted from roughly 6-day pre-transplant mixed lymphocyte reaction (GvH or HvG direction). Receptor source: a human patient who received an intestinal transplant.

This clone appeared a few times. The rearrangement links TRBV6-4 to TRBJ1-5, with no clear D. The CDR3 covers 16 residues. CDR1 MRHNA and CDR2 SNTAGT come from the germline V gene. V was shortened by 2 bases and J by 0 bases, with 11 bases between the two germline ends. CDR3 amino acids: CASSDSGGYSNQPQHF. The CDR3 DNA sequence: TGTGCCAGCAGTGACAGCGGCGGTTATAGCAATCAGCCCCAGCATTTT.

This chain links TRBV29-1 with TRBJ2-1, with D possibly matching TRBD1 (6 bases). From germline, CDR1 is SQVTM and CDR2 ANQGSEA. CDR3 length: 15 amino acids. V lost 0 bases and J 4 bases, leaving 13 bases between the germline ends. DNA of the CDR3: TGCAGCGTTGAAGACCTCGACAGGCGGTACAATGAGCAGTTCTTC. This sequence encodes CSVEDLDRRYNEQFF.

This clone was recorded a few times. This sequence joins TRBV9 and TRBJ1-1; 7 bases map to TRBD1. Germline values: CDR1 SGDLS, CDR2 YYNGEE. This CDR3 spans 13 amino acids. Germline trimming cut 4 bases from V and 10 bases from J; bases unmatched to any gene: 10. Here the CDR3 reads CASSPGTATGAFF. The CDR3 region has the DNA TGTGCCAGCAGCCCTGGGACAGCTACGGGAGCTTTCTTT.

The DNA of the CDR3 is TGCGCCAGCAGCCAAATTGAGTTGTGCGATGAGCAGTTCTTC. Its protein product is CASSQIELCDEQFF. The gene calls are TRBV4-1 and TRBJ2-1; D is uncertain. Trimming pared 2 bases from V and 8 bases from J, leaving 13 bases between. The germline V gene encodes CDR1 MGHRA and CDR2 YSYEKL. CDR3 length equals 14 residues.

By its share, this clone is medium-sized. V gene TRBV27 combines with J gene TRBJ2-7; 7 bases match TRBD1. The V and J ends lost 5 bases and 2 bases, in that order; junction bases with no gene match: 3. The CDR3 loop spans 13 amino acids. Germline V gene data show CDR1 as MNHEY and CDR2 as SMNVEV (reference sequence). CDR3 amino acids: CASSPGQAYEQYF. The CDR3 region has the DNA TGTGCCAGCAGTCCCGGACAGGCCTACGAGCAGTACTTC.

The J gene is TRBJ2-1, the V gene TRBV11-2; TRBD1 matches at 7 bases. CDR3 size: 17 residues. From germline, CDR1 is SGHAT and CDR2 FQNNGV. Unmatched junction bases numbered 8, after V lost 0 bases and J lost 3 bases. The CDR3 is CASSLDRGQNIYNEQFF. CDR3 nucleotides: TGTGCCAGCAGCTTAGATCGGGGACAGAACATCTACAATGAGCAGTTCTTC.

This clone is termed medium-sized (0.01 to 0.1%). The chain uses TRBV4-1 and TRBJ2-3, with 7 bases that match TRBD1. J lost 2 bases, V lost 3 bases, and 5 bases had no gene match. The CDR3 runs to 15 residues. Germline CDR1 and CDR2: MGHRA and YSYEKL. The CDR3 region is CASSHTTGDTDTQYF. In DNA form, the CDR3 reads TGCGCCAGCAGCCACACAACAGGGGACACAGATACGCAGTATTTT.

There are a few counts of this clone. The chain carries TRBV15 and TRBJ2-7; D may be TRBD1 (6 bases). The CDR3 length is 13 residues. Between the trimmed V and J ends, which lost 3 bases and 3 bases, there was a span of 9 bases. In germline, CDR1 is LNHNV, CDR2 YYDKDF (reference sequence). CDR3 in amino acids: CATSRTGHYEQYF. DNA for the CDR3: TGTGCCACCAGCAGGACGGGACACTACGAGCAGTACTTC.

The genes are TRBV28 and TRBJ2-7; 10 bases match TRBD1. Germline-derived CDR1 and CDR2 are MDHEN and SYDVKM. The V and J ends lost 3 bases and 0 bases, in that order; junction bases with no gene match: 11. CDR3 size: 18 residues. The CDR3 protein is CASSFTLRDRGFSYEQYF. DNA for the CDR3: TGTGCCAGCAGTTTCACACTCCGGGACAGGGGATTCTCCTACGAGCAGTACTTC.

The chain is built from TRBV14 and TRBJ1-3, with no clear D. The germline CDR1 and CDR2 sequences are SGHDN and FVKESK. The CDR3 loop spans 16 amino acids. Trimming removed 0 bases at V and 0 bases at J, with 9 bases between. This chain's CDR3 is CASSQEGSYSGNTIYF. DNA of the CDR3: TGTGCCAGCAGCCAAGAGGGATCTTACTCTGGAAACACCATATATTTT.

V is TRBV19 and J is TRBJ2-6, with D unclear. V was shortened by 5 bases and J by 1 base, with 9 bases between the two germline ends. CDR1 is LNHDA and CDR2 is SQIVND in the germline V gene (reference sequence). There are 15 residues in the CDR3. The CDR3 protein is CASSAAMSGANVLTF. Here the CDR3 DNA reads TGTGCCAGTAGTGCTGCCATGTCTGGGGCCAACGTCCTGACTTTC.

The CDR3 region is CASSAGQGYEQYF. CDR3 sequence (DNA): TGTGCCAGCAGTGCCGGACAGGGCTACGAGCAGTACTTC. The V call is TRBV27, the J call TRBJ2-7, with 8 nucleotides matching TRBD1. The germline CDR1 and CDR2 sequences are MNHEY and SMNVEV (reference sequence). The CDR3 runs 13 residues. With 5 bases clipped from V and 3 bases from J, the junction kept 3 bases outside the gene matches.

The CDR3 region is CASSQSTNTGELFF. CDR3 coding DNA: TGTGCCAGCAGCCAATCTACAAACACCGGGGAGCTGTTTTTT. This sequence joins TRBV16 and TRBJ2-2; D is uncertain. Germline loops: CDR1 KGHSY, CDR2 FQNENV. Trimming stripped 0 bases from V and 2 bases from J, with 4 bases between. The CDR3 is made up of 14 amino acids.

This chain links TRBV20-1 with TRBJ2-5, with D unclear. Germline V CDR1 and CDR2: DFQATT, SNEGSKA (reference sequence). This CDR3 has 10 amino acids. Trimming cost V 5 bases and J 5 bases, with 6 bases left between them. CDR3 amino acids: CSAQRETQYF. The DNA for the CDR3 is TGCAGTGCTCAGAGGGAGACCCAGTACTTC.

This clone is medium-sized within its sample. The chain recombines TRBV6-5 with TRBJ2-3, with D maybe TRBD2 (5 bases). V lost 6 bases and J lost 2, with 15 bases in between. The CDR3 length is 15 residues. Germline CDR1 and CDR2: MNHEY and SVGAGI. The CDR3 spells CASSQGLADTDTQYF. Written as DNA, the CDR3 is TGTGCCAGCAGCCAAGGGCTAGCCGACACAGATACGCAGTATTTT.

In this sample, this clone turned up a few times. The chain has TRBV4-1 and TRBJ2-7; D is unclear. V lost 1 base and J 0 bases, leaving 7 bases between the germline ends. This CDR3 region has 14 residues. CDR1 is MGHRA and CDR2 is YSYEKL in the germline V gene. CDR3 coding DNA: TGCGCCAGCAGCCAAGTGGTGCTCTCCTACGAGCAGTACTTC. Protein sequence: CASSQVVLSYEQYF.